These 29 T cell receptor beta chains share one sample of origin, sequenced in a study of CD8+ T cells in alopecia areata (dated by TCRdb to between 2017 and 2018). Explained via the paper, the time point label denotes: baseline before oral tofacitinib. The receptor library was made with the immunoSEQ multiplex PCR assay. To provide template for TCR sequencing, every sample had RNA extracted and reverse transcribed into cDNA. TCRdb carries this immuneACCESS record with in-frame sequences only. Its versions omit some clonotypes, under half of them owing to an unresolved V gene in the studies checked, with the rest unexplained. The table for this sample lists about 130,000 clones; roughly 53% of them were counted only once. The ten largest clones take up 5% to 7% of the sample. The specimen comprised CD4+ T cells sorted from blood, sampled at week 0. The receptors originated from a human donor with alopecia areata.

The chain links TRBV15 to TRBJ2-7; D remains ambiguous. The CDR3 loop spans 12 amino acids. CDR1 is LNHNV and CDR2 is YYDKDF in the germline V gene (reference sequence). The V end was cut by 3 bases, the J end by 4 bases, with 7 bases between. CDR3 amino acids: CATSRDRYEQYF. Written as DNA, the CDR3 is TGTGCCACCAGCAGGGACCGTTACGAGCAGTACTTC.

The table lists this clone with a few counts. This sequence joins TRBV18 and TRBJ1-6; D is ambiguous. The CDR3 has 15 residues. The germline V gene has CDR1 KGHSH and CDR2 LQKENI. V was clipped by 0 bases and J by 7 bases, with 10 bases between them. Here the CDR3 reads CASSPPSGINSPLHF. For the CDR3, the DNA is TGTGCCAGCTCACCACCTTCCGGGATCAATTCACCCCTCCACTTT.

The chain is built from TRBV6-6 and TRBJ2-6; D call uncertain. This CDR3 region has 13 residues. CDR1 is MNHNY, CDR2 SVGAGI, per germline (reference sequence). Trimming took off 6 bases at V and 0 bases at J, with 3 bases between the two ends. In nucleotides, the CDR3 is TGTGCCAGCAGAGCCTCTGGGGCCAACGTCCTGACTTTC. Amino acids: CASRASGANVLTF.

The V gene is TRBV18, the J gene TRBJ2-7; D remains unclear. Germline lookup yields CDR1 KGHSH and CDR2 LQKENI. The CDR3 is made up of 15 amino acids. V lost 3 bases, J lost 7 bases, and 19 bases lay in between. DNA for the CDR3: TGTGCCAGCTCACCGGGCTCGATCCCTCCTCGGGAGCAGTACTTC. Amino acids: CASSPGSIPPREQYF.

The rearrangement uses TRBV2 and TRBJ1-1; the D is unclear. Per germline, CDR1 SNHLY and CDR2 FYNNEI. This CDR3 has 11 amino acids. V was shortened by 1 base and J by 11 bases, with 8 bases between the two germline ends. DNA for the CDR3: TGTGCCAGCAGTGAAGGAGTTGGGGCTTTCTTT. This translates into CASSEGVGAFF.

This clone was picked up a small number of times. The chain combines TRBV4-2 with TRBJ1-2; no definite D call. CDR3 length: 12 amino acids. Germline V gene lookup returns CDR1 LGHNA and CDR2 YNFKEQ. V was clipped by 3 bases and J by 4 bases, with 6 bases between them. The CDR3 sequence is CASSQEVYGYTF. CDR3 nucleotide sequence: TGTGCCAGCAGCCAGGAGGTCTATGGCTACACCTTC.

The gene calls are TRBV5-6 and TRBJ1-5; D unresolved. The germline V gene encodes CDR1 SGHDT and CDR2 YYEEEE. With 4 bases removed from V and 7 bases from J, the gap between germline ends came to 9 bases. The CDR3 contains 12 residues. The CDR3 is CASSKLFQPQHF. Written as DNA, the CDR3 is TGTGCCAGCAGCAAACTTTTCCAGCCCCAGCATTTT.

V usage is TRBV6-5 and J usage is TRBJ1-1; TRBD1 might be the D (6 bases). The germline gives CDR1 MNHEY, CDR2 SVGAGI. The ends were cut back, 6 bases at V and 3 bases at J, with 17 bases in the middle. CDR3 size: 15 residues. The CDR3 spells CASSKGGKAYTEAFF. CDR3 DNA sequence: TGTGCCAGCAGCAAAGGGGGGAAGGCATACACTGAAGCTTTCTTT.

The V and J genes are TRBV27 and TRBJ2-2, with 7 bases lining up with TRBD1. V was pared by 5 bases and J by 4 bases, with 7 bases of the junction left unmatched. CDR1 MNHEY and CDR2 SMNVEV come from the germline V gene (reference sequence). CDR3 length equals 15 residues. The CDR3 sequence is CASSLDRVSTGELFF. CDR3 nucleotides: TGTGCCAGCAGTCTCGACAGGGTGAGCACCGGGGAGCTGTTTTTT.

This clone was counted a few times. The chain has TRBV15 and TRBJ2-1; a weak D match, TRBD2 (5 bases). The germline V gene encodes CDR1 LNHNV and CDR2 YYDKDF (reference sequence). CDR3 length: 14 amino acids. V shed 5 bases and J shed 4 bases, with 12 bases lying between them. CDR3 sequence: CATSPRTAYNEQFF. The CDR3 nucleotides read TGTGCCACCAGCCCACGGACTGCGTACAATGAGCAGTTCTTC.

This chain connects TRBV29-1 to TRBJ2-5; possible D gene TRBD2, 7 bases. Germline V gene sequence: CDR1 SQVTM, CDR2 ANQGSEA. The CDR3 loop spans 14 amino acids. CDR3 amino acids: CTTPSAGGQETQYF. For the CDR3, the DNA is TGCACCACCCCCTCTGCCGGGGGGCAGGAGACCCAGTACTTC. The variable domain in full, with the rest retrieved from reference TRBV29-1 and TRBJ2-5, is SAVISQKPSRDICQRGTSLTIQCQVDSQVTMMFWYRQQPGQSLTLIATANQGSEATYESGFVIDKFPISRPNLTFSTLTVSNMSPEDSSIYLCTTPSAGGQETQYFGPGTRLLVL.

This sequence joins TRBV4-3 and TRBJ2-7, with TRBD2 matching 14 bases. CDR3 length equals 18 residues. Germline V gives CDR1 LGHNA, CDR2 YSLEER. V shed 1 base and J 2 bases; nucleotides not matched to a gene: 7. The CDR3 DNA reads as TGCGCCAGCAGCCAAGGACTAGCGGGGGGGTTGTTAACCTACGAGCAGTACTTC. Its translation is CASSQGLAGGLLTYEQYF.

This chain joins TRBV7-9 and TRBJ2-7; perhaps TRBD2 as D (7 bases). Germline CDR1 and CDR2: SEHNR and FQNEAQ (reference sequence). Trimming removed 3 bases at V and 7 bases at J, with 13 bases between. CDR3 length equals 13 residues. CDR3 protein: CASSFPGGGEQYF. CDR3 coding DNA: TGTGCCAGCAGCTTCCCGGGGGGCGGGGAGCAGTACTTC.

V is TRBV30 and J is TRBJ1-3; the D is unclear. V lost 0 bases, J lost 4 bases, and 7 bases lay in between. Germline CDR1 GTSNPN, CDR2 SVGIG (reference sequence). The CDR3 sequence is 13 residues long. CDR3 DNA: TGTGCCTGGAGTGTACCGGGCGGAAACACCATATATTTT. Protein product: CAWSVPGGNTIYF.

CDR3 DNA sequence: TGTGCCAGCAGCTCGGGCGGGGGTGCCTACGAGCAGTACTTC. This encodes CASSSGGGAYEQYF. J is TRBJ2-7 and V is TRBV7-2; 7 bases map to TRBD2. CDR3 length: 14 amino acids. Per germline, CDR1 SGHTA and CDR2 FQGNSA. V shed 4 bases, J shed 2 bases, and the junction held 5 bases outside the gene matches.

This clone appeared a few times. This chain connects TRBV6-6 to TRBJ2-3, with D perhaps matching TRBD1 (6 bases). Trimming shortened V by 5 bases and J by 7 bases, and 19 bases separated the two germline ends. CDR3 length: 15 residues. The V gene's germline CDR1 is MNHNY and CDR2 SVGAGI (reference sequence). CDR3 coding DNA: TGTGCCAGCAGTCGCTTAGGGGGTATTGGGAATACGCAGTATTTT. It specifies CASSRLGGIGNTQYF.

This clone was recorded once. The chain is built from TRBV18 and TRBJ2-7; 12 nucleotides align to TRBD2. This CDR3 is built from 14 residues. Trimming cost V 0 bases and J 12 bases; bases outside gene matches: 6. Germline values: CDR1 KGHSH, CDR2 LQKENI. CDR3 amino acids: CASSPPGLAGPLYF. CDR3 coding DNA: TGTGCCAGCTCACCACCGGGACTAGCGGGTCCCCTGTACTTC.

The chain joins TRBV29-1 to TRBJ2-1, with 11 nucleotides matching TRBD1. Germline V gene data show CDR1 as SQVTM and CDR2 as ANQGSEA. CDR3 size: 14 residues. Losses at the gene ends were 4 bases for V and 9 bases for J; bases not matched to a gene: 8. The CDR3, as DNA: TGCAGCGTTGCGGGACAGGGGGTAGGGGCTGAGCAGTTCTTC. It specifies CSVAGQGVGAEQFF.

This clone was seen just once. This chain's CDR3 is CASSLDPGQFNEQFF. DNA for the CDR3: TGTGCCAGCAGCCTTGACCCTGGACAGTTCAATGAGCAGTTCTTC. The chain recombines TRBV11-2 with TRBJ2-1, with D possibly matching TRBD1 (6 bases). The CDR3 runs 15 residues. Deletions cut 5 bases from V and 6 bases from J, with 17 bases between. The V gene's germline CDR1 is SGHAT and CDR2 FQNNGV. The whole variable domain, filled in from reference TRBV11-2 and TRBJ2-1, reads EAGVAQSPRYKIIEKRQSVAFWCNPISGHATLYWYQQILGQGPKLLIQFQNNGVVDDSQLPKDRFSAERLKGVDSTLKIQPAKLEDSAVYLCASSLDPGQFNEQFFGPGTRLTVL.

This clone has only a few counts. The chain links TRBV23-1 to TRBJ2-7; D possibly corresponds to TRBD1 (5 bases). TRBV23-1 is an ORF for which the function is uncertain. V was cut by 2 bases and J by 3 bases, with 17 bases left in between. The CDR3 extends over 16 amino acids. The CDR3 reads CASSQQGLSLRYEQYF. The CDR3 DNA follows: TGCGCCAGCAGTCAACAGGGATTATCCCTACGCTACGAGCAGTACTTC.

Only a few counts were recorded for this clone. V is TRBV21-1 and J is TRBJ2-1; the table names TRBD2, a call not compared with the DNA. TRBV21-1 is a known pseudogene. The CDR3 is 13 residues long. CDR3 DNA sequence: TGTGCCAGCTGCTCTAGCGGGGGGAAAGAGCAGTTCTTC. Protein sequence: CASCSSGGKEQFF.

The V call is TRBV5-1, the J call TRBJ2-5, with 10 bases matching TRBD2. CDR1 and CDR2 from the germline V gene are SGHRS and YFSETQ. This CDR3 spans 16 amino acids. V trimming: 0 bases; J trimming: 2 bases; junction bases outside the gene matches: 4. This chain's CDR3 is CASSLGPAGGQETQYF. In nucleotides, the CDR3 is TGCGCCAGCAGCTTGGGCCCAGCGGGGGGGCAAGAGACCCAGTACTTC.

The genes are TRBV7-2 and TRBJ2-5; unclear D gene. CDR3 size: 16 residues. V was pared by 3 bases and J by 5 bases, with 19 bases between. CDR1 is SGHTA and CDR2 is FQGNSA in the germline V gene. The CDR3 sequence: CASSLSRGYWAETQYF. In DNA form, the CDR3 reads TGTGCCAGCAGCTTGAGTAGAGGCTACTGGGCCGAGACCCAGTACTTC.

The V call is TRBV5-1, the J call TRBJ2-7; D call uncertain. CDR1 is SGHRS and CDR2 is YFSETQ in the germline V gene. V lost 4 bases, J lost 2 bases, and 7 bases lay in between. The CDR3 extends over 12 amino acids. The CDR3 is CASSLTAYEQYF. The CDR3 DNA reads as TGCGCCAGCAGCCTAACGGCCTACGAGCAGTACTTC.

The CDR3, as DNA: TGTGCCTGGAGACCCACAGGGGGAACTGAAGCTTTCTTT. This encodes CAWRPTGGTEAFF. The chain uses TRBV30 and TRBJ1-1; 8 bases fit TRBD1. J lost 5 bases, V lost 3 bases, and 5 bases had no gene match. CDR3 length equals 13 residues. Germline lookup yields CDR1 GTSNPN and CDR2 SVGIG (reference sequence).

The J gene is TRBJ2-7, the V gene TRBV4-1; D not certain. Between the trimmed V and J ends, which lost 1 base and 3 bases, there was a span of 7 bases. The CDR3 runs to 13 residues. Germline CDR1 MGHRA, CDR2 YSYEKL. The CDR3: CASSQGIRYEQYF. The CDR3 region has the DNA TGCGCCAGCAGCCAAGGCATTCGCTACGAGCAGTACTTC.

This clone was found a few times. V usage is TRBV7-8 and J usage is TRBJ1-6; D is unresolved. Germline assignment: CDR1 SGHVS and CDR2 FQNEAQ. CDR3 size: 13 residues. Deletions cut 4 bases from V and 8 bases from J, with 9 bases between. The CDR3 here is CASSSAYDSPLHF. The CDR3 DNA is TGTGCCAGCAGCTCCGCTTACGATTCACCCCTCCACTTT.

The V gene is TRBV7-9, the J gene TRBJ1-2, with D possibly TRBD1 on 5 matching bases. The CDR3 extends over 14 amino acids. CDR1 and CDR2 (germline): SEHNR, FQNEAQ (reference sequence). V lost 5 bases and J 2 bases, leaving 12 bases between the germline ends. Written as DNA, the CDR3 is TGTGCCAGCAGCCCCCCCGACAGAAACTATGGCTACACCTTC. It encodes CASSPPDRNYGYTF.

J is TRBJ2-2 and V is TRBV4-2; possibly TRBD2 for D (8 bases). CDR1 and CDR2 from the germline V gene are LGHNA and YNFKEQ. The CDR3 length is 16 residues. Trimming pared 4 bases from V and 6 bases from J, leaving 18 bases between. CDR3 sequence (DNA): TGTGCCAGCAGCCCGGCGGGGGGACAGAGGGCCGGGGAGCTGTTTTTT. Protein product: CASSPAGGQRAGELFF.